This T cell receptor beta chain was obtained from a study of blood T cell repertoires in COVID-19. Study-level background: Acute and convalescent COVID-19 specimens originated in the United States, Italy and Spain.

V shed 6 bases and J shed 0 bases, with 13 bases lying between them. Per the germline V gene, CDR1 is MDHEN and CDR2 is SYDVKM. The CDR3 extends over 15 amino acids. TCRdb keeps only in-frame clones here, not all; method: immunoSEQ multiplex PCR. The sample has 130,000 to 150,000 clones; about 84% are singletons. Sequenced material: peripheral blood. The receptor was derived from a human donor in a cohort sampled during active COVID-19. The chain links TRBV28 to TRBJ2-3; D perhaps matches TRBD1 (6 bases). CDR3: CASSRTDRSTDTQYF. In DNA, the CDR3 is TGTGCCAGCAGCCGAACAGACAGGAGCACAGATACGCAGTATTTT. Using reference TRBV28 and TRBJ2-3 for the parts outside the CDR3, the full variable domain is DVKVTQSSRYLVKRTGEKVFLECVQDMDHENMFWYRQDPGLGLRLIYFSYDVKMKEKGDIPEGYSVSREKKERFSLILESASTNQTSMYLCASSRTDRSTDTQYFGPGTRLTVL.